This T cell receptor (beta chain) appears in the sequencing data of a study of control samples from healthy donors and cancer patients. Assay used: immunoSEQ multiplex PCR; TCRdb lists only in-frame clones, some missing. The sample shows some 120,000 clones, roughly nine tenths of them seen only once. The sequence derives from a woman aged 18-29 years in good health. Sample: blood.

CDR3 sequence: CASSGGASPKPYEQYF. The CDR3 nucleotides read TGTGCCAGCAGTGGCGGCGCCAGCCCGAAGCCCTACGAGCAGTACTTC. The chain joins TRBV28 to TRBJ2-7, with no clear D. There are 16 residues in the CDR3. Germline CDR1 MDHEN, CDR2 SYDVKM. Trimming removed 5 bases from V and 2 bases from J, with 19 bases in between. Full variable domain (rest looked up from reference TRBV28 and TRBJ2-7): DVKVTQSSRYLVKRTGEKVFLECVQDMDHENMFWYRQDPGLGLRLIYFSYDVKMKEKGDIPEGYSVSREKKERFSLILESASTNQTSMYLCASSGGASPKPYEQYFGPGTRLTVT.